This T cell receptor (beta chain) comes out of a study of cytomegalovirus exposure and HLA in healthy donors. A multiplex PCR was run with 60 Vbeta primers and 13 Jbeta primers. The repertoire was sequenced with immunoSEQ multiplex PCR; TCRdb's copy has only in-frame clones and lacks some. The sample consists of roughly 100,000 clones, nearly 85% of them appearing once. Between the trimmed V and J ends, which lost 0 bases and 4 bases, there was a span of 6 bases. The CDR3 spans 13 residues. Germline loops: CDR1 MRHNA, CDR2 SNTAGT. The source of this sequence is a young man in good health and CMV-seronegative. The sequenced sample consisted of PBMCs. V is TRBV6-4 and J is TRBJ1-2; a possible D gene is TRBD1 (5 bases). CDR3 amino acids: CASSDSDSYGYTF. The CDR3 DNA follows: TGTGCCAGCAGTGACTCAGACAGCTATGGCTACACCTTC.